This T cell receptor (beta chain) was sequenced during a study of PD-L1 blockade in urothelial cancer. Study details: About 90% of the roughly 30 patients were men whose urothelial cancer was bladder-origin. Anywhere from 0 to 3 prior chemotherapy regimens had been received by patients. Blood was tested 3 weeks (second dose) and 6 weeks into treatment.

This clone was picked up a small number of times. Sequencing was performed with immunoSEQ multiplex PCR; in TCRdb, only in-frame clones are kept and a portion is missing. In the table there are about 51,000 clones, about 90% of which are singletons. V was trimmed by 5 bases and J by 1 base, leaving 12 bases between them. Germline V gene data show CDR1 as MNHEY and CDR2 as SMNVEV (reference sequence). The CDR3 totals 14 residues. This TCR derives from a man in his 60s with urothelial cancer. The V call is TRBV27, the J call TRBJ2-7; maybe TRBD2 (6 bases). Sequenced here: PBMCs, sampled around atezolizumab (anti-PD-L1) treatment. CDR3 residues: CASSAGGPSYEQYF. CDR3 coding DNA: TGTGCCAGCAGTGCCGGGGGTCCTTCCTACGAGCAGTACTTC.